The entry below describes one T cell receptor beta chain. Its antigen specificity is not known. Per-nucleotide qualities are absent, and no much larger clonotype sits a single base away. These data come from a study of PD-1 blockade in classical Hodgkin lymphoma (dated by TCRdb to 2019 to 2021). Background for the entire study: Nivolumab dosing was 3 mg/kg intravenously every 2 weeks, continuing until either disease progression or unacceptable toxicity. A peripheral blood immune signature of response to PD-1 blockade in classical Hodgkin lymphoma was defined using TCR beta sequencing and CyTOF. General conclusions and limits of the study: Baseline TCR diversity was reported to be lower in newly diagnosed patients than in healthy donors, and even lower in relapsed/refractory patients. By C4D1, a significant rise was seen in CD4+ TCR diversity but not in CD8+ TCR diversity (p=0.0027 vs p=0.16), and the rise was most apparent among complete responders (p=0.02). Trial patients with a complete response had baseline diversity similar to that of newly diagnosed patients, while partial responders and progressors had significantly lower diversity. Only a single clinical trial cohort was studied, and what caused the repertoire differences, possibly disease activity or prior therapy, remained undefined. Lower diversity was seen in patients whose nivolumab began less than 1 year after ASCT, and these patients were left out of later analyses so that immune reconstitution would not confound the results.

Reading the label with the study, this specimen's time point is: cycle 1 day 1 (C1D1), immediately before nivolumab initiation. Every trial patient had relapsed after autologous stem cell transplantation, and cohorts A, B and C differed in prior brentuximab vedotin exposure. The trial cohort was composed of 56 patients with relapsed/refractory classical Hodgkin lymphoma, for whom complete response, partial response or progressive disease was recorded as best overall response. Single-agent nivolumab was administered to trial patients in the multi-cohort phase II CheckMate 205 trial. An independent review committee assessed best overall response by applying the 2007 International Working Group response criteria. Trial PBMCs were obtained immediately prior to nivolumab initiation (C1D1) and on therapy at cycle 2 day 1 and cycle 4 day 1. Peripheral blood was collected in 8 mL Vacutainer Cell Preparation Tubes, from which PBMCs were isolated by centrifugation and then cryopreserved.

The Qiagen DNeasy kit was used to extract genomic DNA both from unsorted PBMCs and from the negatively selected CD4+ and CD8+ fractions. TCR beta CDR3 regions were amplified by immunoSEQ multiplex PCR using primers annealing to V and J segments. Amplification bias was minimized using a synthetic immune receptor repertoire, and residual bias was removed computationally after sequencing. The original methods were these. Repertoire diversity was quantified as the Shannon entropy index using custom Python scripts. Unsorted, CD4+ and CD8+ repertoires were analyzed separately, except in combined analyses where CD4+ and CD8+ sequences were merged in silico. Clonal expansion was defined as a frequency increase of at least 2-fold after treatment compared with C1D1, and clones undetected at baseline were assigned a pseudocount of 0.5. Singleton clones were defined as clones with 0 or 1 copy at C1D1, and non-singleton clones were defined as clones with 2 or more copies. Clones expanded in unsorted samples were annotated as CD4+, CD8+ or unknown by matching protein sequences in sorted samples from the same patient. Wilcoxon tests were applied to paired samples to test diversity changes from C1D1 to C4D1. TCRdb's version of the immuneACCESS table is confined to in-frame rearrangements and falls short of the full clone set. An unresolved V gene accounts for under half of the shortfall where checked; the remainder is of unknown origin. V and J calls and clone size are given by that table; D and trimming were obtained from the DNA. Counted in this sample were roughly 10,000 clones; about 70% of them appeared once. The biggest ten clones account for 25% of the sample.

The sequence derives from a human donor with classical Hodgkin lymphoma. Here the sequenced sample was peripheral blood mononuclear cells (PBMCs), taken at baseline.

The nucleotide sequence is given as TGTGCCAGCAGTTACGACGTGTATGGCTACACCTTC. It translates as CASSYDVYGYTF. The chain couples TRBV6-6 to TRBJ1-2, with the identity of the D gene unclear. The germline V gene (reference sequence) gives CDR1 as MNHNY and CDR2 as SVGAGI. V gives up 2 bases and J gives up 5 bases, and the segment between their germline ends measures 6 bases. The CDR3 goes from the cysteine to the phenylalanine over 12 residues. Only the CDR3 DNA stays, 36 bases, in frame from base 1.